This TCR beta chain is drawn from a study of cytomegalovirus exposure and HLA in healthy donors. Study findings and constraints: Sequencing had likely introduced a cluster of highly shared sequence variants as an artifact.

CDR3 length equals 14 residues. V shed 6 bases and J shed 2 bases, with 12 bases lying between them. Germline V gene lookup returns CDR1 SEHNR and CDR2 FQNEAQ (reference sequence). Regarding this clone: Antigen unknown.

It was with 60 Vbeta and 13 Jbeta primers that the PCR ran. The method was immunoSEQ multiplex PCR; TCRdb's version includes in-frame clones alone and lacks a portion of them. This sample carries roughly 83,000 clones, under 80% of them seen once, and the ten largest clones take roughly 4.2%. The source material was PBMCs. The clonotype was recovered from a man in his 60s in good health and CMV-seronegative. The chain uses TRBV7-9 and TRBJ2-3; a weak D match, TRBD1 (5 bases). DNA of the CDR3: TGTGCCAGCAGGACCAAGGGGAACACAGATACGCAGTATTTT. Protein sequence: CASRTKGNTDTQYF.